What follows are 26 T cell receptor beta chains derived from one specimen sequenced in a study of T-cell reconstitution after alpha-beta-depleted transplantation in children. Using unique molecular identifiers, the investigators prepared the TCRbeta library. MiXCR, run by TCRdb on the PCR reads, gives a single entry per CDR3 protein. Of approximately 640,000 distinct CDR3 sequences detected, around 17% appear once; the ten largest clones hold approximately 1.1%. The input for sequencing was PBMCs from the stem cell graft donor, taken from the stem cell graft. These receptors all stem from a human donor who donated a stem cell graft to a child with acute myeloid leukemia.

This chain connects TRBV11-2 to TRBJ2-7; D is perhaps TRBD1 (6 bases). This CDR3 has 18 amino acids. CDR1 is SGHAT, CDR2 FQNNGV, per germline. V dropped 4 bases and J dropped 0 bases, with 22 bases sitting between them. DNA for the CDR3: TGTGCCAGCAGCTCCATAAGGGGTCCCCAGGGGATCTCCTACGAGCAGTACTTC. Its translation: CASSSIRGPQGISYEQYF.

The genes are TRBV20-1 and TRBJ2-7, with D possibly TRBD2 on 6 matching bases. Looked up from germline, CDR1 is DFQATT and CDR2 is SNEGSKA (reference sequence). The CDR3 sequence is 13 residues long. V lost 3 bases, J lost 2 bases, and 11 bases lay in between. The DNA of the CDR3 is TGCAGTGCTAGTGCGGGACTTACCTACGAGCAGTACTTC. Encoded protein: CSASAGLTYEQYF.

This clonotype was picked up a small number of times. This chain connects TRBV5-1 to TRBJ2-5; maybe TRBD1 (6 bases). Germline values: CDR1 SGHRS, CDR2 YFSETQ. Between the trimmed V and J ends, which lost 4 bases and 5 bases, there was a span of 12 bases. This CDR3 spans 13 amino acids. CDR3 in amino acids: CASSGGQRETQYF. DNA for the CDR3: TGCGCCAGCAGCGGCGGACAGAGGGAGACCCAGTACTTC.

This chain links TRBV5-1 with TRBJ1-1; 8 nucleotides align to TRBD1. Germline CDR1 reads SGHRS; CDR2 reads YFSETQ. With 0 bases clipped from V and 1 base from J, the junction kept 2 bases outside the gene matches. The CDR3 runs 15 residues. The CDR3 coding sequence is TGCGCCAGCAGCTTGGCGGACAGGGAGAACACTGAAGCTTTCTTT. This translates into CASSLADRENTEAFF.

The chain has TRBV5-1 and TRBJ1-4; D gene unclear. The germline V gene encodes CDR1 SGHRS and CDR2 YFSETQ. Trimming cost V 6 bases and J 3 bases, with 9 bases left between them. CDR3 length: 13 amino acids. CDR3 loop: CASKGRANEKLFF. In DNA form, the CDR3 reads TGCGCCAGCAAAGGGCGGGCTAATGAAAAACTGTTTTTT.

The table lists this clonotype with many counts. CDR3 region: CSAKGRMNTEAFF. CDR3 nucleotides: TGCAGTGCTAAGGGACGGATGAACACTGAAGCTTTCTTT. This chain joins TRBV20-1 and TRBJ1-1, with D possibly TRBD1 on 5 matching bases. The ends were cut back, 4 bases at V and 0 bases at J, with 9 bases in the middle. The germline V gene encodes CDR1 DFQATT and CDR2 SNEGSKA (reference sequence). The CDR3 totals 13 residues.

CDR3 loop: CASSFGDTMMVDDYNEQFF. In DNA, the CDR3 is TGTGCCAGCAGTTTTGGGGACACCATGATGGTAGATGATTACAATGAGCAGTTCTTC. The rearrangement uses TRBV28 and TRBJ2-1; TRBD1 is a possible D gene (6 bases). CDR3 length equals 19 residues. Trimming took 3 bases from V and 4 from J, leaving 25 bases between them. Per germline, CDR1 MDHEN and CDR2 SYDVKM.

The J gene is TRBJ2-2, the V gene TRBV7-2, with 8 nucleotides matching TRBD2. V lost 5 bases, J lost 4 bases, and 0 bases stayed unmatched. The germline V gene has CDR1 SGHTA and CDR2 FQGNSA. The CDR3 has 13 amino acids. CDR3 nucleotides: TGTGCCAGCAGCGGGACTAGCACCGGGGAGCTGTTTTTT. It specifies CASSGTSTGELFF.

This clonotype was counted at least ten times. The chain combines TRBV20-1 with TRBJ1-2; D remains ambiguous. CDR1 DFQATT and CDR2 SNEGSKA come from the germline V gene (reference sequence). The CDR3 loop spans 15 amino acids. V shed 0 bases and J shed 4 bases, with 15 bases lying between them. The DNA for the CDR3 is TGCAGTGCTAGAGAAGGGATGGCTTCTTTCTATGGCTACACCTTC. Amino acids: CSAREGMASFYGYTF.

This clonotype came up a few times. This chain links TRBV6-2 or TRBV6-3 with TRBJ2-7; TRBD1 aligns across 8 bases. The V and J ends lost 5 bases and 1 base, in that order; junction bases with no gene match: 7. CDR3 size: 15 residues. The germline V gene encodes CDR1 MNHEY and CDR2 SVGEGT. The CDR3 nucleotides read TGTGCCAGCAGTGGCCCGGGACAGGCATCCTACGAGCAGTACGTC. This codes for CASSGPGQASYEQYV.

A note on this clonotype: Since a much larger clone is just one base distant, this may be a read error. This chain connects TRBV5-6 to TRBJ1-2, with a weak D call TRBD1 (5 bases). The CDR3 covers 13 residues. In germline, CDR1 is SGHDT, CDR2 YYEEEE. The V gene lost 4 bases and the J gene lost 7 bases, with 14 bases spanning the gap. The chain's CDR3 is CASSIGVGTGYTF. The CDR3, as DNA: TGTGCCAGCAGCATAGGGGTGGGTACTGGCTACACCTTC.

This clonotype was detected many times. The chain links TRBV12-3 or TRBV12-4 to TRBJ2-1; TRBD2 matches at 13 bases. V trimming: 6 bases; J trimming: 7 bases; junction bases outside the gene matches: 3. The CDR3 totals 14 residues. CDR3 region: CASRLAGGRNEQFF. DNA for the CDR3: TGTGCCAGCAGACTAGCGGGGGGGCGGAATGAGCAGTTCTTC.

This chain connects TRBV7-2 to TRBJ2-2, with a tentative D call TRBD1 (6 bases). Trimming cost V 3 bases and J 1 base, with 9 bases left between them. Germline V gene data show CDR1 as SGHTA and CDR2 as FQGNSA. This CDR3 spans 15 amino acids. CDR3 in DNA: TGTGCCAGCAGCTTTACAGGGTTGAACACCGGGGAGCTGTTTTTT. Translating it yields CASSFTGLNTGELFF.

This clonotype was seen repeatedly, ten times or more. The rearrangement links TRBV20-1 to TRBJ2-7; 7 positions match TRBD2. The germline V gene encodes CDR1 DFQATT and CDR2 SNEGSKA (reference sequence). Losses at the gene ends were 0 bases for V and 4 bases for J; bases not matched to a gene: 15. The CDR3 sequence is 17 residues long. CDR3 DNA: TGCAGTGCTAGAGACCCTTTCAGACTAGCAGAGACATACGAGCAGTACTTC. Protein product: CSARDPFRLAETYEQYF.

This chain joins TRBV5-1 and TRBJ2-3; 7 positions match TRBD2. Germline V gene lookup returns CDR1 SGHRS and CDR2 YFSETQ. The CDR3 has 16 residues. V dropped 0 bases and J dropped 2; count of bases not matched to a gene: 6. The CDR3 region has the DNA TGCGCCAGCAGCTTGGATCTAGCGGAGTTCACAGATACGCAGTATTTT. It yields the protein CASSLDLAEFTDTQYF.

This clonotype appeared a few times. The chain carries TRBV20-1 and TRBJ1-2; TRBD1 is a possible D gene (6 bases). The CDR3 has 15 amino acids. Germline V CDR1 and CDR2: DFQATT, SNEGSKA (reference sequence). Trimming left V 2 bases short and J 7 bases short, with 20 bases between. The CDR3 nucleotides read TGCAGTGCTAGACCCAGCCTGGGGGGGGCTCGTGGCTACACCTTC. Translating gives CSARPSLGGARGYTF.

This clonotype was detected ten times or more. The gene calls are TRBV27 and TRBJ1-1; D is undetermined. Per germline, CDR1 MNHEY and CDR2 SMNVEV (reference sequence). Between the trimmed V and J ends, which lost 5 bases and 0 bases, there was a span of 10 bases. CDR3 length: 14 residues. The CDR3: CASSEGQVNTEAFF. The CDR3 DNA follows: TGTGCCAGCAGTGAGGGTCAGGTGAACACTGAAGCTTTCTTT.

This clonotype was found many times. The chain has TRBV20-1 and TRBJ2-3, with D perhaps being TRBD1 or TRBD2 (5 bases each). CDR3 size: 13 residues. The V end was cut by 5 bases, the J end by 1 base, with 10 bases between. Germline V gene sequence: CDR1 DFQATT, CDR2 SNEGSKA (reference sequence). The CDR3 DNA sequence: TGCAGTGCTCGAGGGGTCGGCACAGATACGCAGTATTTT. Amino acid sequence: CSARGVGTDTQYF.

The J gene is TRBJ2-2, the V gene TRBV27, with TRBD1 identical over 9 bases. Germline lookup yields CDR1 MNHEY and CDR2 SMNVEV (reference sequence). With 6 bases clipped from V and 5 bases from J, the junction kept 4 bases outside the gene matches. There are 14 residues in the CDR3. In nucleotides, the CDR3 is TGTGCCAGCAGGGGGACAGGGACGACCGGGGAGCTGTTTTTT. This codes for CASRGTGTTGELFF.

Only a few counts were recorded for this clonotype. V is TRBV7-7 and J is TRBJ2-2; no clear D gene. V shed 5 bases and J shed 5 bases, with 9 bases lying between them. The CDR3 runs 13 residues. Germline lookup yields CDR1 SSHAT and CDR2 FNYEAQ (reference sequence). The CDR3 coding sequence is TGTGCCAGCAGCCCTAGTACGACCGGGGAGCTGTTTTTT. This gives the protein CASSPSTTGELFF.

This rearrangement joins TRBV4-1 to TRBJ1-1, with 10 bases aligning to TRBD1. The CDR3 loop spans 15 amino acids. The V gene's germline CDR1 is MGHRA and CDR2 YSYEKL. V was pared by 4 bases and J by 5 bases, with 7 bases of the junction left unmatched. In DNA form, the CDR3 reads TGCGCCAGCAGCCTCCATGGACAGGGGGGGACTGAAGCTTTCTTT. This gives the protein CASSLHGQGGTEAFF.

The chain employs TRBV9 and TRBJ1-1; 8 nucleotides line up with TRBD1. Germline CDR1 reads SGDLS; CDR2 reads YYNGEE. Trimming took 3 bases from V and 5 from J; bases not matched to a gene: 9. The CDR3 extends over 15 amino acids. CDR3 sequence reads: CASSAGTGGKTEAFF. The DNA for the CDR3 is TGTGCCAGCAGCGCCGGTACAGGGGGTAAAACTGAAGCTTTCTTT.

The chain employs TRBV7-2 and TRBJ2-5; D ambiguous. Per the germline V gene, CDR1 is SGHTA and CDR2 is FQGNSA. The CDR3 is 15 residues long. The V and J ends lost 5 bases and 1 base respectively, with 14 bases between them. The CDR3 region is CASSRPQRTQETQYF. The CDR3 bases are TGTGCCAGCAGCCGTCCTCAGAGGACCCAAGAGACCCAGTACTTC.

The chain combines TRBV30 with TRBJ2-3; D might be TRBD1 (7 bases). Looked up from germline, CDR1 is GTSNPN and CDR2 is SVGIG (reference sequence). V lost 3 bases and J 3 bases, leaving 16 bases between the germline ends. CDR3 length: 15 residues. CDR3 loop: CAWRMEGAGTDTQYF. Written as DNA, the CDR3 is TGTGCCTGGAGGATGGAGGGGGCAGGGACAGATACGCAGTATTTT.

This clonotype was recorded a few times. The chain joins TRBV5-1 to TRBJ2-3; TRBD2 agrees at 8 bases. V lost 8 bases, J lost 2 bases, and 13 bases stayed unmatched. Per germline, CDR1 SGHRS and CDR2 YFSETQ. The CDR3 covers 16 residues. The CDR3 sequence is CASREGLAGLTDTQYF. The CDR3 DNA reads TGCGCCAGTCGCGAGGGCCTAGCGGGCCTCACAGATACGCAGTATTTT.

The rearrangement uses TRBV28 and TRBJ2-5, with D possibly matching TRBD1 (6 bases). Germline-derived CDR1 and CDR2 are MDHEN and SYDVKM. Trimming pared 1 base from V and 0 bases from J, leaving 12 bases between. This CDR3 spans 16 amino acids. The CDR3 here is CASSLFVTGNQETQYF. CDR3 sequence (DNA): TGTGCCAGCAGTTTATTCGTGACAGGCAACCAAGAGACCCAGTACTTC.